This TCR beta chain was sequenced in a study of blood T cell repertoires in COVID-19 (dated by TCRdb to about 2020). Study-wide context: Samples covering the acute and convalescent phases of COVID-19 were provided by collaborators in the United States, Italy and Spain. The repertoires were released in a freely available public database intended as a resource for research on the immune response to SARS-CoV-2. Deeply sampled blood TCRbeta repertoires from subjects exposed to, actively infected with, or recovered from COVID-19 were included in the dataset. Samples were obtained from the ongoing ImmuneRACE study (first 160 participants) and from 950 to 1,500 subjects provided by 6 global collaborators. The sample metadata nearly always contained a de-identified subject ID, COVID-19 status, age in years and sex. The material from the prospective study consisted of cDNA or gDNA derived from T cells, B-cell-depleted T cells, or PBMCs. Where HLA class I and class II types were available, the types were taken from metadata supplied by the sample provider, not from assay-based typing.

A word on this clone: Its antigen is not yet known. No quality values exist for individual bases; no much larger clone is one base distant.

General study outcomes and caveats: The quantity of clinical and demographic metadata differed by source and by participant and was supplied without curation.

TCRbeta CDR3 regions were amplified from genomic DNA by means of the immunoSEQ Assay, a bias-controlled multiplex PCR. The authors' pipeline ran thus. The number of nucleated cells in each sample was estimated from the amplification of reference gene primers within the assay. Sequence reads were collapsed and filtered to measure the absolute abundance of every unique TCRbeta CDR3 rearrangement. For each sample, productive Simpson clonality was calculated by taking the square root of Simpson's diversity index across productive rearrangements. TCRdb holds this immuneACCESS table with in-frame rearrangements only. Some clones are missing; in checked studies, unresolved V genes explain under half, and the rest has no known cause. The DNA was the basis for D and trimming; V, J and clone size are from that table. Recorded for this sample are approximately 180,000 clones; 82% of them occurred a single time. The ten largest clones take up approximately 4.7% of the sample.

In the prospective study, participants were roughly 18 to 95 years old, resided in 20 to 30 geographic areas of the United States, and were enrolled through a virtual design. In the prospective study, cohorts were assigned on the basis of participant-reported clinical history obtained from a screening survey and a study questionnaire. Mobile phlebotomists in the prospective study collected whole blood, serum and a nasopharyngeal or oropharyngeal swab from every participant. Over a roughly 2-month period, participants in the prospective study had the option of providing additional blood draws and questionnaires. Prospective study blood samples were shipped either frozen or at room temperature before DNA extraction. The CDR3 covers 13 residues, taking in both the cysteine and the phenylalanine. Kept here is only the CDR3 DNA, which spans 39 bases and is read in frame from base 1. V is shortened by 7 bases, J by 3 bases, and the region joining them spans 13 bases.

This receptor was taken from a woman aged 60-75 years with acute COVID-19. Material for sequencing was PBMCs or T cells enriched from blood (not recorded which). Recombination joined TRBV12-3 or TRBV12-4 with TRBJ2-7, and TRBD1 may be the D gene, going by 6 matching bases. The CDR3 region: CASNIGGGYEQYF. In nucleotides, the sequence is TGTGCCAGCAATATTGGGGGCGGCTACGAGCAGTACTTC.